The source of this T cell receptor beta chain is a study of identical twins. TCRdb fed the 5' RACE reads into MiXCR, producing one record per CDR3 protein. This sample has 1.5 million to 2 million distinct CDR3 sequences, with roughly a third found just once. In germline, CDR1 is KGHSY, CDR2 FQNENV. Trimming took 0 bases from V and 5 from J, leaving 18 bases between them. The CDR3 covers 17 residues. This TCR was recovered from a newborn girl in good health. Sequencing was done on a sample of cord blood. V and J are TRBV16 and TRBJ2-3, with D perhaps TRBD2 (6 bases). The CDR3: CASSQSLGGWYGDTQYF. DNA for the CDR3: TGTGCCAGCAGCCAATCCCTTGGAGGGTGGTATGGAGATACGCAGTATTTT. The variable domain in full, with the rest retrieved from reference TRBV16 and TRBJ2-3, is GEEVAQTPKHLVRGEGQKAKLYCAPIKGHSYVFWYQQVLKNEFKFLISFQNENVFDETGMPKERFSAKCLPNSPCSLEIQATKLEDSAVYFCASSQSLGGWYGDTQYFGPGTRLTVL.